Each of the 26 T cell receptor beta chains below was sequenced from the same sample in a study of PD-1 blockade in classical Hodgkin lymphoma. Using immunoSEQ multiplex PCR, the repertoire was profiled, and TCRdb retains in-frame clones only, with some absent. The table shows tens of thousands of clones, with roughly 73% occurring only once. Stated time point: cycle 4 day 1 (C4D1), after less than 7 weeks of nivolumab. Every patient experienced relapse after autologous stem cell transplantation, and brentuximab vedotin exposure varied. Sequenced here: peripheral blood mononuclear cells (PBMCs), sampled before the fourth cycle of nivolumab. The receptors stem from a human donor with classical Hodgkin lymphoma.

This clone occurred many times. The chain recombines TRBV2 with TRBJ2-7; TRBD2 agrees at 10 bases. The V gene end was trimmed by 7 bases and the J gene end by 6 bases; junction bases not matched to a gene: 9. The CDR3 runs 14 residues. Germline-derived CDR1 and CDR2 are SNHLY and FYNNEI. The CDR3 spells CASTVLAGAREQYF. Here the CDR3 DNA reads TGTGCCAGCACAGTTCTAGCGGGAGCCCGCGAGCAGTACTTC.

The chain employs TRBV6-5 and TRBJ2-1; tentatively, D is TRBD1 (5 bases). Per germline, CDR1 MNHEY and CDR2 SVGAGI. The CDR3 covers 12 residues. V was cut by 2 bases and J by 10 bases, with 9 bases left in between. The CDR3 sequence is CASSYDTGEQFF. For the CDR3, the DNA is TGTGCCAGCAGTTACGATACAGGAGAGCAGTTCTTC.

This sequence joins TRBV5-1 and TRBJ1-3, with TRBD1 as a possible D gene (5 bases). Germline V CDR1 and CDR2: SGHRS, YFSETQ. The V end lost 0 bases, the J end lost 0 bases, and 13 bases lay between the germline ends. The CDR3 has 17 residues. CDR3 sequence: CASSLDGGDYSGNTIYF. The CDR3 DNA sequence: TGCGCCAGCAGCTTGGATGGTGGGGACTACTCTGGAAACACCATATATTTT.

This clone appeared a few times. The rearrangement links TRBV19 to TRBJ2-2; D unresolved. This CDR3 contains 11 residues. Germline CDR1 LNHDA, CDR2 SQIVND (reference sequence). Trimming shortened V by 2 bases and J by 10 bases, and 5 bases separated the two germline ends. CDR3 DNA sequence: TGTGCCAGTAGTATATCCGTGGAGCTGTTTTTT. Translating it yields CASSISVELFF. The full variable domain, with the rest looked up from reference TRBV19 and TRBJ2-2, is DGGITQSPKYLFRKEGQNVTLSCEQNLNHDAMYWYRQDPGQGLRLIYYSQIVNDFQKGDIAEGYSVSREKKESFPLTVTSAQKNPTAFYLCASSISVELFFGEGSRLTVL.

The genes are TRBV18 and TRBJ1-6; D is unclear. Germline V lookup: CDR1 KGHSH, CDR2 LQKENI. Trimming took 3 bases from V and 8 from J, leaving 5 bases between them. CDR3 length: 12 amino acids. CDR3 DNA sequence: TGTGCCAGCTCACCCGAGGATTCACCCCTCCACTTT. Protein product: CASSPEDSPLHF.

The gene calls are TRBV6-5 and TRBJ1-2; D unclear. With 2 bases removed from V and 5 bases from J, the gap between germline ends came to 12 bases. The CDR3 runs to 14 residues. Germline V gene sequence: CDR1 MNHEY, CDR2 SVGAGI. The CDR3, as DNA: TGTGCCAGCAGTTACACCCCGGGGTCGTATGGCTACACCTTC. Protein: CASSYTPGSYGYTF.

V gene TRBV19 combines with J gene TRBJ2-7; 10 bases map to TRBD1. The V and J ends lost 5 bases and 3 bases, in that order; junction bases with no gene match: 7. The CDR3 loop spans 15 amino acids. The germline V gene encodes CDR1 LNHDA and CDR2 SQIVND (reference sequence). This CDR3 is CASSPSGTGVYEQYF. CDR3 nucleotides: TGTGCCAGTAGTCCCTCCGGGACAGGGGTCTACGAGCAGTACTTC.

The rearrangement links TRBV13 to TRBJ1-1; D possibly corresponds to TRBD1 (5 bases). CDR3 length: 14 residues. Germline V gene sequence: CDR1 PRHDT, CDR2 FYEKMQ (reference sequence). The V gene lost 4 bases and the J gene lost 8 bases, with 17 bases spanning the gap. CDR3 protein: CASSYQPRGNEAFF. Written as DNA, the CDR3 is TGTGCCAGCAGCTACCAACCCCGGGGGAACGAAGCTTTCTTT. The variable domain in full, completed from reference TRBV13 and TRBJ1-1, reads AAGVIQSPRHLIKEKRETATLKCYPIPRHDTVYWYQQGPGQDPQFLISFYEKMQSDKGSIPDRFSAQQFSDYHSELNMSSLELGDSALYFCASSYQPRGNEAFFGQGTRLTVV.

This clone was observed once. The chain carries TRBV5-1 and TRBJ1-4; a weak D match, TRBD1 (6 bases). The V gene lost 5 bases and the J gene lost 0 bases, with 11 bases spanning the gap. The CDR3 is 15 residues long. Germline lookup yields CDR1 SGHRS and CDR2 YFSETQ. CDR3 region: CASSYAGATNEKLFF. CDR3 nucleotides: TGCGCCAGCAGTTACGCAGGGGCAACTAATGAAAAACTGTTTTTT.

The chain employs TRBV5-1 and TRBJ2-3; 8 nucleotides agree with TRBD2. With V trimmed by 5 bases and J by 2 bases, 7 bases remained unmatched. There are 15 residues in the CDR3. From germline, CDR1 is SGHRS and CDR2 YFSETQ. The CDR3 DNA follows: TGCGCCAGCAGTTTGCGGGGGGCCTCCACAGATACGCAGTATTTT. Protein product: CASSLRGASTDTQYF.

This chain uses TRBV10-3 with TRBJ1-1; 9 bases fit TRBD1. J gave up 0 bases and V 4 bases, and 3 bases lay outside the gene matches. There are 15 residues in the CDR3. The germline V gene has CDR1 ENHRY and CDR2 SYGVKD. Here the CDR3 DNA reads TGTGCCATCAGTGGGGGGACAGGGTTGAACACTGAAGCTTTCTTT. Protein sequence: CAISGGTGLNTEAFF.

The chain recombines TRBV9 with TRBJ2-2; 7 nucleotides align to TRBD2. The V and J ends lost 4 bases and 7 bases, in that order; junction bases with no gene match: 13. The CDR3 is made up of 16 amino acids. Germline V gene sequence: CDR1 SGDLS, CDR2 YYNGEE. CDR3 amino acids: CASSPSLAGEIGELFF. CDR3 nucleotide sequence: TGTGCCAGCAGCCCCAGCCTCGCGGGAGAAATCGGGGAGCTGTTTTTT.

The chain links TRBV9 to TRBJ2-2; 12 positions agree with TRBD2. Germline loops: CDR1 SGDLS, CDR2 YYNGEE. Trimming cost V 4 bases and J 6 bases; bases outside gene matches: 7. The CDR3 length is 16 residues. The CDR3 DNA follows: TGTGCCAGCAGCCTCCGACTAGCGGGGGTGGCCGGGGAGCTGTTTTTT. Its translation: CASSLRLAGVAGELFF.

The CDR3 region has the DNA TGCGCCAGCAGCGTGGGACAGGGACGGAGGGAGACCCAGTACTTC. Encoded protein: CASSVGQGRRETQYF. The chain couples TRBV5-1 to TRBJ2-5, with 9 nucleotides matching TRBD1. The CDR3 is 15 residues long. Germline CDR1 is SGHRS and CDR2 is YFSETQ. Trimming at V came to 4 bases and at J to 5 bases, leaving 9 bases not matched to a gene. Combining the CDR3 with reference TRBV5-1 and TRBJ2-5 gives the whole variable domain KAGVTQTPRYLIKTRGQQVTLSCSPISGHRSVSWYQQTPGQGLQFLFEYFSETQRNKGNFPGRFSGRQFSNSRSEMNVSTLELGDSALYLCASSVGQGRRETQYFGPGTRLLVL.

V is TRBV6-5 and J is TRBJ2-7; D possibly corresponds to TRBD1 (6 bases). The V end was cut by 2 bases, the J end by 2 bases, with 13 bases between. The CDR3 length is 15 residues. The germline V gene encodes CDR1 MNHEY and CDR2 SVGAGI. This CDR3 is CASSYGPGATYEQYF. The CDR3 DNA is TGTGCCAGCAGTTACGGGCCAGGGGCTACCTACGAGCAGTACTTC.

This chain uses TRBV4-1 with TRBJ2-4, with D perhaps being TRBD1 or TRBD2 (5 bases each). This CDR3 contains 16 residues. V lost 3 bases to trimming and J lost 7 bases, with 19 bases between them. The germline V gene has CDR1 MGHRA and CDR2 YSYEKL. The CDR3 is CASSQGPSTGTNIQYF. CDR3 DNA sequence: TGCGCCAGCAGCCAGGGACCCTCCACCGGGACGAACATTCAGTACTTC.

A note on this clone: The junction departs from germline at one end; a sequencing error may be responsible. V and J are TRBV7-9 and TRBJ2-5; 10 nucleotides agree with TRBD1. CDR1 is SEHNR, CDR2 FQNEAQ, per germline (reference sequence). This CDR3 spans 16 amino acids. CDR3 bases: TGTACCAGCAGCTTTTACCTGACAGGGGGCGGGGAGACCCAGTACTTC. Protein sequence: CTSSFYLTGGGETQYF.

V usage is TRBV29-1 and J usage is TRBJ1-3, with TRBD1 matching 8 bases. V lost 4 bases to trimming and J lost 4 bases; unmatched junction nucleotides: 6. The CDR3 is 14 residues long. Germline-derived CDR1 and CDR2 are SQVTM and ANQGSEA. This CDR3 reads CSVGDRLRGNTIYF. Here the CDR3 DNA reads TGCAGCGTTGGGGACAGGTTGAGGGGAAACACCATATATTTT.

The chain employs TRBV15 and TRBJ2-7; no definite D call. V was trimmed by 2 bases and J by 1 base, leaving 9 bases between them. This CDR3 has 14 amino acids. Germline V gene data show CDR1 as LNHNV and CDR2 as YYDKDF (reference sequence). CDR3 nucleotides: TGTGCCACCAGCAGATCAGCTCAGTCCTACGAGCAGTACTTC. This encodes CATSRSAQSYEQYF.

The chain uses TRBV6-5 and TRBJ2-1; 12 bases fit TRBD2. With V trimmed by 6 bases and J by 9 bases, 9 bases remained unmatched. The germline gives CDR1 MNHEY, CDR2 SVGAGI. CDR3 length equals 15 residues. This CDR3 reads CASSATSGGKGEQFF. The CDR3 coding sequence is TGTGCCAGCAGCGCCACTAGCGGGGGGAAGGGTGAGCAGTTCTTC.

The rearrangement links TRBV6-5 to TRBJ2-1; D is perhaps TRBD2 (5 bases). The CDR3 covers 16 residues. Trimming removed 2 bases at V and 3 bases at J, with 14 bases between. Germline V gene sequence: CDR1 MNHEY, CDR2 SVGAGI. This chain's CDR3 is CASSYRGRIGYNEQFF. CDR3 DNA sequence: TGTGCCAGCAGTTACCGAGGGCGGATAGGCTACAATGAGCAGTTCTTC.

This sequence joins TRBV10-3 and TRBJ1-1; the match to TRBD1 covers 7 bases. This CDR3 is built from 15 residues. Unmatched junction bases numbered 12, after V lost 5 bases and J lost 6 bases. Germline V gives CDR1 ENHRY, CDR2 SYGVKD. In DNA, the CDR3 is TGTGCCATCAGTTCGGCAGGGGGGCTCAGCTCTGAAGCTTTCTTT. It encodes CAISSAGGLSSEAFF.

The genes are TRBV19 and TRBJ1-3; maybe TRBD1 (6 bases). The V end was cut by 11 bases, the J end by 1 base, with 18 bases between. There are 15 residues in the CDR3. The germline gives CDR1 LNHDA, CDR2 SQIVND (reference sequence). In DNA, the CDR3 is TGTGCCGGAGGGCTGTGGGGGACATCTGGAAACACCATATATTTT. Residues: CAGGLWGTSGNTIYF.

The rearrangement joins TRBV7-3 to TRBJ2-5; D is perhaps TRBD1 (6 bases). CDR3 length: 14 amino acids. The V gene's germline CDR1 is SGHTA and CDR2 FQGTGA. The V and J ends lost 1 base and 2 bases respectively, with 8 bases between them. CDR3: CASSLNGQQETQYF. In DNA, the CDR3 is TGTGCCAGCAGCTTAAATGGACAGCAAGAGACCCAGTACTTC.

The chain is built from TRBV27 and TRBJ2-2; TRBD2 matches 13 bases. V was clipped by 5 bases and J by 1 base; unmatched bases: 13. This CDR3 has 20 residues. Germline V CDR1 and CDR2: MNHEY, SMNVEV (reference sequence). The CDR3 reads CASSIRTSGSGALNTGELFF. Written as DNA, the CDR3 is TGTGCCAGCAGTATAAGGACTAGCGGGAGCGGGGCCCTGAACACCGGGGAGCTGTTTTTT.

The chain carries TRBV6-5 and TRBJ1-2; tentative D call: TRBD1 (6 bases). Germline V gene lookup returns CDR1 MNHEY and CDR2 SVGAGI. This CDR3 spans 15 amino acids. Between the trimmed V and J ends, which lost 8 bases and 3 bases, there was a span of 19 bases. The CDR3 bases are TGTGCCAGCTCCGGGGGGCCCGGGGCCGACTATGGCTACACCTTC. This sequence encodes CASSGGPGADYGYTF.